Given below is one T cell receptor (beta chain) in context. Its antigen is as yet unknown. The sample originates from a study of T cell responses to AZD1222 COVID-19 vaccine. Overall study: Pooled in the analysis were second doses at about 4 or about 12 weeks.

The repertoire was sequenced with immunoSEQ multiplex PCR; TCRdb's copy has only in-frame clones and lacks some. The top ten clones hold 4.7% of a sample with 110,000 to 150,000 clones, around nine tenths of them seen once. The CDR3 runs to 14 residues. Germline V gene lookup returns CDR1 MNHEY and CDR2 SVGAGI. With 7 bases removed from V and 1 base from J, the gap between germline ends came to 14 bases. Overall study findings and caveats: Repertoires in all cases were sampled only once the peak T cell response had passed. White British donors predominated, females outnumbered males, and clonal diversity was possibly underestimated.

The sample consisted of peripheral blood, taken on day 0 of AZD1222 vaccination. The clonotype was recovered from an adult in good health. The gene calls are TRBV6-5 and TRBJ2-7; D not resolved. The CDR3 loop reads CASMGTAGSYEQYF. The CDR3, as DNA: TGTGCCAGCATGGGCACAGCTGGTTCCTACGAGCAGTACTTC.